This T cell receptor (beta chain) derives from a study of cytomegalovirus exposure and HLA in healthy donors. For the study at large: As an earlier analysis found, around 170 million T cells yielded 95 million to 130 million unique TCR beta sequences. There were just under 400 genotyped donors. Of these, roughly 80% fell in the genetic ancestry cluster associated with self-reported Caucasian donors.

The CDR3 is made up of 15 amino acids. Germline V gene data show CDR1 as MNHNY and CDR2 as SVGAGI (reference sequence). PCR primers comprised 60 Vbeta and 13 Jbeta primers. The repertoire was sequenced with immunoSEQ multiplex PCR; TCRdb's copy has only in-frame clones and lacks some. Here the sample spans about 210,000 clones, approximately 80% being singletons. A note on this clone: As yet, its antigen is unknown. Mismatch with germline at one junction end may stem from a read error.

Broader study findings: Most TCRs appeared rarely, but some public TCRs recurred in many donors.

The TCR was taken from a woman aged 45 to 65 in good health and CMV-seropositive. Sequencing was carried out using PBMCs. The genes are TRBV6-6 and TRBJ2-6; D possibly corresponds to TRBD1 (5 bases). The CDR3 reads CASSSSVSGANVLTF. In DNA, the CDR3 is TGTGCCAGCAGTTCATCCGTCTCTGGGGCCAACGTCCTGACCTTC.